This T cell receptor (beta chain) was captured by sequencing in a study of shared clonotypes between healthy human individuals. This table comes from immunoSEQ multiplex PCR, and its TCRdb copy is limited to in-frame clones, with some not included. The table has 1.5 million to 2.5 million clones, about 95% seen once. Findings and limits, study-wide: What rarefaction showed was incomplete sorted-subset sequencing despite large depth. Clonotype sharing among donors, it was expected, would be affected by sequencing depth.

Cells designated naive CD8 were CD45RO-negative and were positively selected for CCR7, with terminally differentiated effector memory CD45RA+ cells excluded. The donors were adults (healthy and HIV-negative) with no recent acute infections or vaccinations. Nashville, Tennessee was home to all donors, who were Caucasian adults. A word on this clone: The antigen is undetermined.

The sequencing input was naive CD8+ T cells sorted from blood. The receptor was isolated from a man aged 18 to 29 in good health.

CDR3 in amino acids: CAWKPIWSNTEAFF. CDR3 sequence (DNA): TGTGCCTGGAAACCTATCTGGTCAAACACTGAAGCTTTCTTT. V is TRBV30 and J is TRBJ1-1; D not certain. The length of the CDR3 is 14 residues. Looked up from germline, CDR1 is GTSNPN and CDR2 is SVGIG (reference sequence). V was shortened by 4 bases and J by 2 bases, with 14 bases between the two germline ends.